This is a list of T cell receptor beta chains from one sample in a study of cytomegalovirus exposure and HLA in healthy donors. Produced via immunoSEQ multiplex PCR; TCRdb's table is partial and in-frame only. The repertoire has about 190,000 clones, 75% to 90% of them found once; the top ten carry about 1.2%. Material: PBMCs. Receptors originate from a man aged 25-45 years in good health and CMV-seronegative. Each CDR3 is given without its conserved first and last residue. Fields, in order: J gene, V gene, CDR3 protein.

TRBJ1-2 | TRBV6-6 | ASSFTGGESGYA
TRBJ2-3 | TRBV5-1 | ASSLGGGGTDTQY
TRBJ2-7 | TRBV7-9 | ASSRTGLGSEQY
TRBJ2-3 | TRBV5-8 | ASSGRGFRYTDTQY
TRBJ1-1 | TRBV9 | ASSVDLGETEAF
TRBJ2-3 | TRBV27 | ASSPRLADYTDTQY
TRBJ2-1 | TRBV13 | ASSLRVYNEQF
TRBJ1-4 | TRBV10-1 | ARSPGGLLNEKLF
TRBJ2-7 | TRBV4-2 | ASSQRTGAYEQY
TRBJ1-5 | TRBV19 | ASNRVDISKYQPQH
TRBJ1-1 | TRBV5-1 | ASPRSGLRDTEAF
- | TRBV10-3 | AARSGTSGVYEQY